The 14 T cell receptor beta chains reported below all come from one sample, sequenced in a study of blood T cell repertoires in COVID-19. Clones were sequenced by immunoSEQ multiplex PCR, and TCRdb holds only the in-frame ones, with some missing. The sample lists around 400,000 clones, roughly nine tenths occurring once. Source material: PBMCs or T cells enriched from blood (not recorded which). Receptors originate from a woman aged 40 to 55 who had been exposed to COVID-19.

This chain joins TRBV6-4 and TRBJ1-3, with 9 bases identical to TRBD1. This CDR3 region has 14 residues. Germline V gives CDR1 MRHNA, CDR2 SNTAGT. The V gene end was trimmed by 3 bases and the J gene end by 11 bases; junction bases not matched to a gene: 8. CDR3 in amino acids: CASSESGTGNPIYF. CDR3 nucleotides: TGTGCCAGCAGTGAGTCGGGGACAGGGAACCCCATATATTTT.

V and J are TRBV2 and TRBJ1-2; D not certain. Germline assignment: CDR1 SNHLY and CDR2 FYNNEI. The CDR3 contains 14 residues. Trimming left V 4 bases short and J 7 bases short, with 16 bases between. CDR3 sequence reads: CASSASVGLGGYTF. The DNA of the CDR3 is TGTGCCAGCAGTGCTTCGGTCGGGTTAGGTGGCTACACCTTC.

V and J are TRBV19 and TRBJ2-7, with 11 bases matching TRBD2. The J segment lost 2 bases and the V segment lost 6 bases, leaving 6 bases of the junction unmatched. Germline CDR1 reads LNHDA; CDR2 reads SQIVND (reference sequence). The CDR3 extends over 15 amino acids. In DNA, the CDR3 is TGTGCCAGTAGCGTTAGCGGGAGGGGCCCCTACGAGCAGTACTTC. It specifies CASSVSGRGPYEQYF.

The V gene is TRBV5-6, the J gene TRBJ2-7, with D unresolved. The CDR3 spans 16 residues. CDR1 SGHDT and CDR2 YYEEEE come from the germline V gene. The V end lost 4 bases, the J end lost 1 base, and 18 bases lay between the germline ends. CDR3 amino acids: CASSPMGVNPSYEQYF. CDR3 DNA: TGTGCCAGCAGCCCCATGGGCGTAAACCCATCCTACGAGCAGTACTTC. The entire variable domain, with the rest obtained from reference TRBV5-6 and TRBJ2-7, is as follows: DAGVTQSPTHLIKTRGQQVTLRCSPKSGHDTVSWYQQALGQGPQFIFQYYEEEERQRGNFPDRFSGHQFPNYSSELNVNALLLGDSALYLCASSPMGVNPSYEQYFGPGTRLTVT.

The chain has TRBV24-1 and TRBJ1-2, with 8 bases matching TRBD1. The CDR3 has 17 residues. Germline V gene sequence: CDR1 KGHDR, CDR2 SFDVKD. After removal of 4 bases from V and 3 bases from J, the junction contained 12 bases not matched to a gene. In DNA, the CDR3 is TGTGCCACCAGTGAGCACAGGGGAAAGGACAGGGACTATGGCTACACCTTC. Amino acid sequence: CATSEHRGKDRDYGYTF.

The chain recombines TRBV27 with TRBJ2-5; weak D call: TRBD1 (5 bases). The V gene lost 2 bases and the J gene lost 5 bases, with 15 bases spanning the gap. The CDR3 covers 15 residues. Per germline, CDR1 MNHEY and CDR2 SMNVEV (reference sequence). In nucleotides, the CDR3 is TGTGCCAGCAGTTTAGTTCCTAGGGCAGGGGAGACCCAGTACTTC. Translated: CASSLVPRAGETQYF.

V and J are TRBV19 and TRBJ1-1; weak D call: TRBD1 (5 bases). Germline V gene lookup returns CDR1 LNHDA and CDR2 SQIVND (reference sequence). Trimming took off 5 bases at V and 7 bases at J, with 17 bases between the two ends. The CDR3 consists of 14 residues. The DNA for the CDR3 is TGTGCCAGTAGTGCCGCTGGGGGGGGAGGTGAAGCTTTCTTT. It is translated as CASSAAGGGGEAFF.

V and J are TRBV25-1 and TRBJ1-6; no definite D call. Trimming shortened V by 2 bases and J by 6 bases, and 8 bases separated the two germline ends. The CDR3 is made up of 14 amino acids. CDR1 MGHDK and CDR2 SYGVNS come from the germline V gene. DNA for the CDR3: TGTGCCAGCAGTGAAGCGGGGTTTAATTCACCCCTCCACTTT. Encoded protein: CASSEAGFNSPLHF.

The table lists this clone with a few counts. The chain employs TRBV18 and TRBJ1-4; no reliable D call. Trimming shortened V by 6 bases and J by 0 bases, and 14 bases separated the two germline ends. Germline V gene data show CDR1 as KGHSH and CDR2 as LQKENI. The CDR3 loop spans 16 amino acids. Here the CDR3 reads CASSPWQDATNEKLFF. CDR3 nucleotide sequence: TGTGCCAGCTCCCCCTGGCAGGATGCAACTAATGAAAAACTGTTTTTT.

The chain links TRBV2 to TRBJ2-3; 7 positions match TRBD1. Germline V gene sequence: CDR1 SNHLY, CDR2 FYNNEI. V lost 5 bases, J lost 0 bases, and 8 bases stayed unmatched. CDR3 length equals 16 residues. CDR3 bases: TGTGCCAGCAGTACCAGGGACAGTTCTAGCACAGATACGCAGTATTTT. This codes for CASSTRDSSSTDTQYF.

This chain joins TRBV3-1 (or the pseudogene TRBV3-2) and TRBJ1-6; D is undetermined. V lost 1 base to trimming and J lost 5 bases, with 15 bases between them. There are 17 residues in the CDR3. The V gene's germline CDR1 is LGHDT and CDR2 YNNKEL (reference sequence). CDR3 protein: CASSQAYPELNNSPLHF. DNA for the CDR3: TGTGCCAGCAGCCAAGCTTACCCCGAACTAAATAATTCACCCCTCCACTTT.

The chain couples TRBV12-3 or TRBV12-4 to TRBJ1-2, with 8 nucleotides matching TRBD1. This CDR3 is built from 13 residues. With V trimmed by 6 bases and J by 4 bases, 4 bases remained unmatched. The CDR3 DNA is TGTGCCAGCAGCCCAGGGGGCAGCTATGGCTACACCTTC. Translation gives CASSPGGSYGYTF.

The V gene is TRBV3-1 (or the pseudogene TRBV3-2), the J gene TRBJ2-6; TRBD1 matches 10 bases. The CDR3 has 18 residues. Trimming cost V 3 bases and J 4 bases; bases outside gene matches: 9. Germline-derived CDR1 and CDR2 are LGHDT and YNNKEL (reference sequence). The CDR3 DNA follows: TGTGCCAGCAGCCACTCCGGGACAGGGGCGCTCGGGGCCAACGTCCTGACTTTC. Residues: CASSHSGTGALGANVLTF.

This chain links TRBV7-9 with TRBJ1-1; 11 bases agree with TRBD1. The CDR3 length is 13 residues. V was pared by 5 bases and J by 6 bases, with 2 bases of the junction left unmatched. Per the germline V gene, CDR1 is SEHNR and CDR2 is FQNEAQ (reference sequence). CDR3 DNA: TGTGCCAGCAGCAAGGGACAGGGGGCTGAAGCTTTCTTT. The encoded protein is CASSKGQGAEAFF.